A selection of T cell receptor beta chains follows, all from one sample in a study of blood T cell repertoires in COVID-19. Assay used: immunoSEQ multiplex PCR; TCRdb lists only in-frame clones, some missing. The table has about 240,000 clones, around 87% seen once. The sample comprised peripheral blood. These receptors originate from a woman between 65 and 79 years old with active or convalescent COVID-19. Both conserved end residues are part of each CDR3. Each record gives: D gene, V gene, J gene, clone size, CDR3 DNA, CDR3 protein. D genes are given only for firm matches. Clone size appears in some rows only: once, few, many, or a class for an expanded clone.

D gene: -
V gene: TRBV6-2/TRBV6-3
J gene: TRBJ1-5
clone size: -
CDR3 DNA: TGTGCCAGCAGTTACCCCGGCGAGGGGGATCAGCCCCAGCATTTT
CDR3 protein: CASSYPGEGDQPQHF

D gene: -
V gene: TRBV21-1
J gene: TRBJ1-2
clone size: -
CDR3 DNA: TGTGCCACCAGCAAGGGTCCCGAGAGGAACTATGGCTACACCTTC
CDR3 protein: CATSKGPERNYGYTF

D gene: -
V gene: TRBV4-3
J gene: TRBJ2-1
clone size: -
CDR3 DNA: TGCGCCAGCAGCCAAGATCGGTATGAGCAGTTCTTC
CDR3 protein: CASSQDRYEQFF

D gene: -
V gene: TRBV6-5
J gene: TRBJ1-5
clone size: -
CDR3 DNA: TGTGCCAGCACCGAGCGGGAGAATCAGCCCCAGCATTTT
CDR3 protein: CASTERENQPQHF

D gene: TRBD1
V gene: TRBV19
J gene: TRBJ2-6
clone size: once
CDR3 DNA: TGTGCCAGTAGTAGGGGCACCGGGACAGCTTTCTCTGGGGCCAACGTCCTGACTTTC
CDR3 protein: CASSRGTGTAFSGANVLTF

D gene: TRBD1
V gene: TRBV19
J gene: TRBJ1-1
clone size: -
CDR3 DNA: TGTGCCAGTAGATACACCGGGACAGTGAACACTGAAGCTTTCTTT
CDR3 protein: CASRYTGTVNTEAFF

D gene: -
V gene: TRBV9
J gene: TRBJ2-7
clone size: -
CDR3 DNA: TGTGCCAGCAGCGTCCTGGGGAATCAAAGAGGGGAGCAGTACTTC
CDR3 protein: CASSVLGNQRGEQYF

D gene: TRBD1
V gene: TRBV24-1
J gene: TRBJ2-3
clone size: -
CDR3 DNA: TGTGCCACCAGTGATTTAGGGGGCCCGGGAGATACGCAGTATTTT
CDR3 protein: CATSDLGGPGDTQYF

D gene: -
V gene: TRBV7-2
J gene: TRBJ1-3
clone size: -
CDR3 DNA: TGTGCCAGCAGCTGGAAGGGCCGGGGGGGTTTAAGTGGAAACACCATATATTTT
CDR3 protein: CASSWKGRGGLSGNTIYF

D gene: -
V gene: TRBV6-2/TRBV6-3
J gene: TRBJ1-1
clone size: -
CDR3 DNA: TGTGCCAGCAGCGACTGGATTAACACTGAAGCTTTCTTT
CDR3 protein: CASSDWINTEAFF

D gene: TRBD1
V gene: TRBV5-4
J gene: TRBJ2-3
clone size: -
CDR3 DNA: TGTGCCAGCAGCTCTCCACAGGGGGCAGGGACTTATGATACGCAGTATTTT
CDR3 protein: CASSSPQGAGTYDTQYF

D gene: -
V gene: TRBV27
J gene: TRBJ1-2
clone size: -
CDR3 DNA: TGTGCCAGCACCCCGTCCCCGAACTATGGCTACACCTTC
CDR3 protein: CASTPSPNYGYTF

D gene: TRBD1
V gene: TRBV5-1
J gene: TRBJ2-6
clone size: -
CDR3 DNA: TGCGCCAGCAGCGGGACAGGGGGCTCTGGGGCCAACGTCCTGACTTTC
CDR3 protein: CASSGTGGSGANVLTF

D gene: -
V gene: TRBV6-1
J gene: TRBJ1-5
clone size: once
CDR3 DNA: TGTGCCAGCAGTGAAGGGAGGGTTCAGCCCCAGCATTTT
CDR3 protein: CASSEGRVQPQHF

D gene: -
V gene: TRBV7-6
J gene: TRBJ2-3
clone size: -
CDR3 DNA: TGTGCCAGCAGCTTAGGTGGGGCAGGGCCCATCCGCACAGATACGCAGTATTTT
CDR3 protein: CASSLGGAGPIRTDTQYF

D gene: TRBD1
V gene: TRBV7-9
J gene: TRBJ2-5
clone size: once
CDR3 DNA: TGTGCCAGCAGCTTAAGGCAGGGGGCGCCTTCCCGCCGTCAAGAGACCCAGTACTTC
CDR3 protein: CASSLRQGAPSRRQETQYF

D gene: -
V gene: TRBV24-1
J gene: TRBJ1-6
clone size: -
CDR3 DNA: TGTGCCACCAGTGATACCCGGGATAATTCACCCCTCCACTTT
CDR3 protein: CATSDTRDNSPLHF

D gene: -
V gene: TRBV9
J gene: TRBJ2-5
clone size: -
CDR3 DNA: TGTGCCAGCAGCTGGGGCCAAGGGGGACGGACCCAGTACTTC
CDR3 protein: CASSWGQGGRTQYF

D gene: -
V gene: TRBV6-2/TRBV6-3
J gene: TRBJ1-1
clone size: -
CDR3 DNA: TGTGCCAGCAGTTACATCCCTCTTTGGGCCTTTCAAGGGGAAAATGAAGCTTTCTTT
CDR3 protein: CASSYIPLWAFQGENEAFF

D gene: -
V gene: TRBV7-9
J gene: TRBJ2-3
clone size: few
CDR3 DNA: TGTGCCAGCAGCTCCAGGGGGGGGACAGGAATCTCAGATACGCAGTATTTT
CDR3 protein: CASSSRGGTGISDTQYF

D gene: -
V gene: TRBV3-1/TRBV3-2
J gene: TRBJ1-3
clone size: -
CDR3 DNA: TGTGCCAGCAGCCAAGATGGGCGGACTGGTGGAAACACCATATATTTT
CDR3 protein: CASSQDGRTGGNTIYF

D gene: TRBD1
V gene: TRBV27
J gene: TRBJ2-7
clone size: once
CDR3 DNA: TGTGCCAGCAGTAAGTACAGGGGTGGGGATTCCTACGAGCAGTACTTC
CDR3 protein: CASSKYRGGDSYEQYF